This TCR beta chain stems from a study of beta chain features in type 1 diabetes. Isolated RNA was reverse transcribed in full, so expressed TCRB transcripts were sequenced. Method: immunoSEQ multiplex PCR; TCRdb's copy keeps in-frame clones and lacks some. The profile shows just over 150,000 clones, 11% of them singletons. This clone came up many times. This sample includes further DNA sequences coding for the same CDR3. V was pared by 2 bases and J by 4 bases, with 5 bases between. In germline, CDR1 is MDHEN, CDR2 SYDVKM. The CDR3 covers 12 residues. The chain carries TRBV28 and TRBJ1-1; D unclear. The TCR sequence derives from a man younger than 35 in good health. The source material was central memory CD4+ T cells from blood. In DNA form, the CDR3 reads TGTGCCAGCAGTTTAGCAGGCACTGAAGCTTTCTTT. It yields the protein CASSLAGTEAFF.